Below, one T cell receptor beta chain is given with its context. These data originate in a study of OX40 agonist ivuxolimab in advanced cancers. Enrollment shut out patients with autoimmune disease history or systemic immunosuppression. V lost 4 bases and J 1 base, leaving 11 bases between the germline ends. This CDR3 has 14 residues. Germline loops: CDR1 SGHRS, CDR2 YFSETQ. The data were produced by immunoSEQ multiplex PCR, yet TCRdb's version contains in-frame clones alone and is incomplete. The sample yields 77,000 or so clones, about 89% seen once. The rearrangement joins TRBV5-1 to TRBJ1-2; a possible D gene is TRBD1 (5 bases). The sample here was CD4+ or CD8+ T cells sorted from blood, taken in a trial of the OX40 agonist ivuxolimab. The TCR originated in an adult with an advanced solid tumor such as melanoma, head and neck, liver or kidney cancer. The chain's CDR3 is CASSPRDLNYGYTF. Written as DNA, the CDR3 is TGCGCCAGCAGCCCCCGGGACCTTAACTATGGCTACACCTTC.